Shown below are 5 T cell receptor beta chains from a single sample sequenced in a study of breast tumors, draining lymph nodes, adjacent tissues (dated by TCRdb to the mid-2010s). The axillary draining lymph nodes of breast cancer patients were the source of the lymph node samples. The library was obtained by multiplex PCR. The run used an Illumina HiSeq 2000. The raw public data were reprocessed by TCRdb itself: fastp quality trimming at Q25, MiXCR clonotype calling, in-frame beta chains only. One record per CDR3 amino acid sequence lists the most common genes and DNA. The sample data list 200,000 to 300,000 distinct CDR3 sequences, and 30% of these were observed just once. The ten largest clones add up to 1.1% of the sample. The source material was axillary lymph node tissue. The receptors derive from a female donor with breast cancer. Some clones in this sample may be carry-over from other donors' samples.

This clonotype was counted a few times. The genes are TRBV7-8 and TRBJ1-1, with D uncertain. This CDR3 is 16 amino acids long. Germline V gene data show CDR1 as SGHVS and CDR2 as FQNEAQ. Trimming pared 5 bases from V and 1 base from J, leaving 17 bases between. The CDR3 DNA reads TGTGCCAGCAGCAAGTCCCCACGGCAGTCGAACACTGAAGCTTTCTTT. Its protein product is CASSKSPRQSNTEAFF.

In regard to this clonotype: One end of the junction is discordant with germline, which a read error may explain. This chain links TRBV25-1 with TRBJ2-1, with D maybe TRBD1 (5 bases). This CDR3 has 15 residues. CDR1 is MGHDK and CDR2 is SYGVNS in the germline V gene. CDR3 in amino acids: CASPRQRSSYNVQFF. In nucleotides, the CDR3 is TGTGCCAGCCCCAGACAGAGGAGCTCCTACAATGTGCAGTTCTTC.

This clonotype appeared many times. The chain carries TRBV20-1 and TRBJ2-7, with a weak D call TRBD2 (5 bases). CDR3 length: 13 amino acids. Germline CDR1 DFQATT, CDR2 SNEGSKA (reference sequence). Trimming stripped 1 base from V and 4 bases from J, with 11 bases between. The CDR3: CSARGGSGYEQYF. In DNA form, the CDR3 reads TGCAGTGCTAGAGGGGGTTCGGGATACGAGCAGTACTTC.

Comment on this clonotype: This clone may be a read error of a much larger clone one base away. V is TRBV11-2 and J is TRBJ2-1; D is uncertain. Germline V CDR1 and CDR2: SGHAT, FQNNGV. The CDR3 totals 15 residues. V was trimmed by 4 bases and J by 9 bases, leaving 19 bases between them. This CDR3 is CASSSPLPGSSEQFF. Written as DNA, the CDR3 is TGTGCCAGCAGCTCCCCGCTGCCTGGGTCTAGTGAGCAGTTCTTC.

This clonotype showed up many times. The chain uses TRBV7-9 and TRBJ2-5; D not resolved. The CDR3 length is 18 residues. Germline CDR1 and CDR2: SEHNR and FQNEAQ (reference sequence). V was shortened by 6 bases and J by 3 bases, with 26 bases between the two germline ends. In DNA, the CDR3 is TGTGCCAGCAGTATTGATTTTAACGTTGGTGTATGGAAAGAGACCCAGTACTTC. Translated: CASSIDFNVGVWKETQYF.